These T cell receptor beta chains were read from a single sample in a study of blood T cell repertoires in COVID-19. Sequencing used immunoSEQ multiplex PCR; TCRdb keeps in-frame clones, though not all of them. The sample carries 250,000 or so clones, roughly 91% recorded once. Sequencing used PBMCs or T cells enriched from blood (not recorded which). The receptors shown here come from a middle-aged man who had recovered from COVID-19. The CDR3 runs from the conserved cysteine through the conserved F or W. Each record gives: J gene, clone size, V gene, D gene, CDR3 DNA, CDR3 protein. A D gene is named only where the DNA matches it firmly. Only some rows state a clone size, as once, few, many or a class for expanded clones.

TRBJ2-7,NA,TRBV7-8,NA,TGTGCCAGCAGCTTTGGCGGGACAGAGACCTACGAGCAGTACTTC,CASSFGGTETYEQYF
TRBJ2-7,NA,TRBV18,TRBD2,TGTGCCAGCTCACCAAATTTGGCTAGCGGAGCCTACGAGCAGTACTTC,CASSPNLASGAYEQYF
TRBJ2-7,NA,TRBV3-1/TRBV3-2,TRBD1,TGTGCCAGCAGCCAAGATTCGCGACAGGGGCTGAGGAGCGAGCAGTACTTC,CASSQDSRQGLRSEQYF
TRBJ2-3,NA,TRBV7-2,NA,TGTGCCAGCAGCTTAAATCTGCTAGCAACAGATACGCAGTATTTT,CASSLNLLATDTQYF
TRBJ1-1,NA,TRBV28,TRBD1,TGTGCCAGCAGTATAATACAGGGGAGGTTTATAGCTTTCTTT,CASSIIQGRFIAFF
TRBJ2-6,NA,TRBV29-1,NA,TGCAGCGTTGTTAGCTCTGGGGCCAACGTCCTGACTTTC,CSVVSSGANVLTF
TRBJ1-1,NA,TRBV6-1,TRBD1,TGTGCCAGCAGGGAACAGGGGGCTGGTGTTGTCACTGAAGCTTTCTTT,CASREQGAGVVTEAFF
TRBJ2-1,NA,TRBV6-5,TRBD2,TGTGCCAGCAGTTACGCCTGGGGGGGTATGGGCTATGAGCAGTTCTTC,CASSYAWGGMGYEQFF
TRBJ2-7,few,TRBV28,NA,TGTGCCAGCAGTTTACGGGACACGACCCTCTACGAGCAGTACTTC,CASSLRDTTLYEQYF
TRBJ2-5,NA,TRBV2,NA,TGTGCCAGCAGTGATGCGGGGTACAGAGAGACCCAGTACTTC,CASSDAGYRETQYF
TRBJ2-1,NA,TRBV7-2,NA,TGTGCCAGCAGCCGCGGCGGGTCCTACAATGAGCAGTTCTTC,CASSRGGSYNEQFF
TRBJ2-7,NA,TRBV5-6,NA,TGTGCCAGCAGCTTAAGCCCCAGGGGCGGCTACGAGCAGTACTTC,CASSLSPRGGYEQYF
TRBJ2-3,NA,TRBV24-1,TRBD2,TGTGCCACCAGCGACAAACAGGGAGTAGGAATGGCGGGAGGGCCGGGAGATACGCAGTATTTT,CATSDKQGVGMAGGPGDTQYF
TRBJ1-2,NA,TRBV19,NA,TGTGCCAGTAGCGAACAGGGACGGAACTATGGCTACACCTTC,CASSEQGRNYGYTF